This T cell receptor beta chain stems from a study of technical replicates of blood from a few donors. Assay: immunoSEQ multiplex PCR; the TCRdb copy retains only in-frame clones and omits some. The sample lists around 83,000 clones, approximately 93% occurring once. This CDR3 spans 14 amino acids. V dropped 6 bases and J dropped 2; count of bases not matched to a gene: 6. Germline-derived CDR1 and CDR2 are SEHNR and FQNEAQ (reference sequence). Input material: T cells isolated from PBMCs. This clonotype was sampled from a human donor in good health. V gene TRBV7-9 combines with J gene TRBJ1-2; 7 nucleotides line up with TRBD1. CDR3 nucleotide sequence: TGTGCCAGCAGTCTTGGGACAGACAACTATGGCTACACCTTC. This codes for CASSLGTDNYGYTF.